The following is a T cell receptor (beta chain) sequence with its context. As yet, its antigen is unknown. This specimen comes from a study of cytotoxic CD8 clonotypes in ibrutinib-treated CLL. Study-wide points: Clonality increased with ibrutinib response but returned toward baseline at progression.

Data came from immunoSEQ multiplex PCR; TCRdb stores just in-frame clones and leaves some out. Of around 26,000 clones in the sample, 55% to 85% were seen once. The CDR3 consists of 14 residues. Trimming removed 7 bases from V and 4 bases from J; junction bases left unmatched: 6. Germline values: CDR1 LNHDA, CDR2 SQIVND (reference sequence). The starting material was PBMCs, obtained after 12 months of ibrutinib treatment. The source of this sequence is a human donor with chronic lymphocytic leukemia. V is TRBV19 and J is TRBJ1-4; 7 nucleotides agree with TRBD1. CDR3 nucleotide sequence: TGTGCCAGTATTGGCAGGGGGGTTAATGAAAAACTGTTTTTT. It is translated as CASIGRGVNEKLFF.